This TCR beta chain comes out of a study of graft-versus-host responses after intestinal transplantation listed by TCRdb under 2021. With respect to the entire study: The transplants that recipients got were multivisceral, liver-intestinal, or isolated intestinal. Every recipient was given anti-thymocyte globulin induction, then maintenance tacrolimus and steroids for about three years. Graft-versus-host and host-versus-graft alloreactive T cell clones were tracked in the graft, circulation and bone marrow after intestinal transplantation using bulk TCR-beta CDR3 sequencing. Alloreactive clones were identified by sequencing pre-transplant mixed lymphocyte reaction products and comparing these products with unstimulated pre-transplant donor and recipient T cells. The cohort enrolled 20 to 25 intestinal transplant recipients including one retransplant, and a few patients lacking pretransplant specimens were excluded. Donor T cell macrochimerism was defined as a peak of at least 4% donor T cells among recipient peripheral blood mononuclear cells. Samples from a few later patients were sequenced in-house on an Illumina MiSeq with MiXCR processing rather than by the commercial service. Study-level results and caveats: High GvH to HvG T cell clonal ratios were observed in the allografts of patients with donor T cell macrochimerism. GvH clones were detected in recipient bone marrow, and some of these GvH clones were observed earlier in ileal mucosa or blood, consistent with an intestinal mucosal origin. The conclusions were limited by the relatively low number and heterogeneity of the intestinal transplant patients. Peak levels of circulating GvH clones were associated with declines in HvG clones early after transplant.

Library generation was performed with the immunoSEQ multiplex PCR assay. For most patients, genomic DNA was isolated using the Qiagen DNeasy Blood and Tissue Kit and was shipped frozen to Adaptive Biotechnologies for TCR sequencing. For most patients, genomic DNA was subjected to high-throughput TCR-beta CDR3 sequencing by Adaptive Biotechnologies. The original pipeline was this. TCR sequencing data for more than 15 patients were retrieved from Adaptive's ImmunoSEQ software; a few other patients were processed with MiXCR and VDJtools. To correct CD4 versus CD8 sorting errors, sequences present in both subsets at a frequency ratio below 5:1 were removed. CDR3 nucleotide sequences shared between donor and recipient were removed because their origin could not be assigned. At least 2-fold expansion over unstimulated cells and a minimum CFSE-low frequency of 0.002% (template counts) or 0.001% (read counts) were required for clones to be classified as alloreactive. A clone was considered mappable if detected in the sequenced pre-transplant spleen, lymph node, or MLR CFSE-low populations of the donor or recipient. The cumulative frequency of alloreactive clones was calculated as a percentage of all sequences, weighted by copy number. TCRdb obtained this table from immuneACCESS and retained in-frame rearrangements with V and J assigned. These tables miss some clones; where compared with another copy, unresolved V genes account for less than half of the shortfall, and the remainder is unexplained. The V and J calls and clone size come from that table; D and trimming were worked out from the DNA. Present in this sample are more than 100,000 clones, approximately 96% of which were seen just once. 3% to 3.5% of the sample lies in the top ten.

The CDR3 starts with the cysteine, ends with the phenylalanine, and has 10 residues. The entry retains the CDR3 DNA only, 30 bases that are in frame from base 1. CDR1 MDHEN and CDR2 SYDVKM are derived from the germline V gene. The junction shows trimming of 5 bases on V and 2 bases on J, plus 1 base between the germline ends. This sample's time point label indicates: cells obtained before transplantation from donor or recipient. CD3+CD4+ and CD3+CD8+ populations were FACS-sorted from unstimulated pre-transplant donor and recipient cells taken from spleen or lymph nodes. A remark on this clone: Its antigen target is currently unknown. The input lacks base qualities; no much larger clone sits a single base away.

This chain joins TRBV28 to TRBJ2-7, with the D gene uncertain. The clonotype comes from a human donor who received an intestinal transplant. The sample was unstimulated CD8+ T cells sorted from spleen or lymph node cells, taken before intestinal transplant. The DNA sequence is given as TGTGCCAGCAGTGCCTACGAGCAGTACTTC. It codes for CASSAYEQYF.